What follows is one TCR beta chain and its context. It has no known antigen specificity. Per-base qualities were not stored, and no clone one base away is much larger. The data stem from a study of CD8 T cells in ankylosing spondylitis (dated by TCRdb to between 2016 and 2019). Broadly, across the study: T cell receptor beta repertoires were profiled in healthy donors and ankylosing spondylitis patients so that disease-linked TCR variants could be found. The whole study cohort included some 100 healthy donors and 20 to 25 ankylosing spondylitis patients. Peripheral blood samples were taken, and synovial fluid was additionally collected from ankylosing spondylitis patients.

Counted from cysteine to phenylalanine, this CDR3 has 15 amino acids. Just CDR3 DNA is preserved here, 45 bases in frame from base 1. The germline V gene provides CDR1 SGHTA and CDR2 FQGNSA. V is cut by 1 base and J by 2 bases, and the space between the germline ends is 11 bases. What the work shows at the level of the full study, not this receptor alone: The disease-linked clones had a CD8+ phenotype and were found at relatively low frequencies in peripheral blood. Some motif variants were previously reported in synovial fluid and blood of reactive arthritis patients, suggesting common disease-initiation mechanisms. A TCR beta motif made up of seven or eight highly homologous amino acid variants appeared to be characteristic of blood from ankylosing spondylitis patients. According to the report, matched synovial fluid samples from ankylosing spondylitis patients were significantly enriched for the disease-linked clones.

Sequenced on an Illumina HiSeq 2500. Quantitative 5'-RACE with molecular barcodes was used to prepare TCR beta libraries. Processing in the source paper ran as follows. Disease-linked TCR variants were identified with a new computational method built on a probabilistic model of VDJ rearrangement. TCRdb reprocessing: public reads trimmed at Q25 with fastp, clones called with MiXCR, in-frame beta chains kept. CDR3 protein duplicates are merged, each entry listing the most common genes and DNA. What appears here as the V and J calls and clone size reflects TCRdb's work, not the paper's. For this sample there are some 450,000 distinct CDR3 sequences; about 15% appear just once. The ten largest clones add up to 0.95% to 1.1% of the sample.

The receptor comes from a male donor with ankylosing spondylitis. Sequencing was performed on blood, either unsorted or a sorted T cell fraction (not recorded which). The chain is encoded by TRBV7-2 joined to TRBJ1-2; no D gene can be assigned with confidence. In nucleotides, the sequence is TGTGCCAGCAGCTTAGAGGTTAGGGCGAACTATGGCTACACCTTC. The translation is CASSLEVRANYGYTF.